One and the same sample provided the 29 T cell receptor beta chains below, sequenced in a study of blood T cell repertoires in COVID-19. Assay used: immunoSEQ multiplex PCR; TCRdb lists only in-frame clones, some missing. Among about 76,000 clones, around 90% were seen once, and the ten largest hold approximately 6.3%. What was sequenced was peripheral blood. These TCRs come from a man in his forties or fifties with active COVID-19.

This clone was counted a single time. The chain has TRBV7-2 and TRBJ1-1; 9 nucleotides line up with TRBD1. The CDR3 extends over 18 amino acids. With V trimmed by 5 bases and J by 4 bases, 17 bases remained unmatched. Per the germline V gene, CDR1 is SGHTA and CDR2 is FQGNSA. For the CDR3, the DNA is TGTGCCAGCAGCCAGATGAAGGGATACGACAGGGGGAGCACTGAAGCTTTCTTT. This sequence encodes CASSQMKGYDRGSTEAFF. The full variable domain, its missing parts supplied by reference TRBV7-2 and TRBJ1-1, is GAGVSQSPSNKVTEKGKDVELRCDPISGHTALYWYRQSLGQGLEFLIYFQGNSAPDKSGLPSDRFSAERTGGSVSTLTIQRTQQEDSAVYLCASSQMKGYDRGSTEAFFGQGTRLTVV.

The gene calls are TRBV27 and TRBJ1-2; 12 nucleotides align to TRBD1. The trim removed 5 bases at V and 4 bases at J, leaving 5 bases unmatched. CDR1 is MNHEY and CDR2 is SMNVEV in the germline V gene (reference sequence). The CDR3 runs 15 residues. The CDR3 reads CASSPGTGGFYGYTF. As DNA, the CDR3 is TGTGCCAGCAGTCCGGGGACAGGGGGCTTCTATGGCTACACCTTC.

V and J are TRBV5-1 and TRBJ2-3, with TRBD1 matching over 8 bases. The J segment lost 2 bases and the V segment lost 2 bases, leaving 10 bases of the junction unmatched. The CDR3 is made up of 17 amino acids. CDR1 is SGHRS and CDR2 is YFSETQ in the germline V gene. The DNA for the CDR3 is TGCGCCAGCAGCTTACCTCTGGACAGGGCGCTCACAGATACGCAGTATTTT. Translation gives CASSLPLDRALTDTQYF.

The CDR3 protein is CASSKFGPRSGRLSYYNEQFF. For the CDR3, the DNA is TGTGCCAGCAGTAAATTCGGACCTCGGAGCGGGAGGCTCTCGTACTACAATGAGCAGTTCTTC. V is TRBV6-2 or TRBV6-3 and J is TRBJ2-1, with 9 bases fitting TRBD2. The trim removed 5 bases at V and 3 bases at J, leaving 23 bases unmatched. Germline CDR1 reads MNHEY; CDR2 reads SVGEGT. This CDR3 region has 21 residues.

The chain uses TRBV28 and TRBJ2-1, with a weak D call TRBD2 (6 bases). V gave up 8 bases and J gave up 2 bases, with 13 bases separating them. Germline assignment: CDR1 MDHEN and CDR2 SYDVKM. The CDR3 loop spans 14 amino acids. As DNA, the CDR3 is TGTGCCAGCGCTGACAAGCGGGCCTACAATGAGCAGTTCTTC. Encoded protein: CASADKRAYNEQFF.

The rearrangement links TRBV19 to TRBJ1-1, with TRBD1 matching over 7 bases. The J segment lost 4 bases and the V segment lost 3 bases, leaving 8 bases of the junction unmatched. The CDR3 is 15 residues long. CDR1 is LNHDA, CDR2 SQIVND, per germline (reference sequence). The CDR3 coding sequence is TGTGCCAGTAGTATTCGTCCAGGGGGACCCACTGAAGCTTTCTTT. Translation gives CASSIRPGGPTEAFF.

The chain is built from TRBV6-6 and TRBJ2-7; D is ambiguous. CDR3 size: 11 residues. Trimming shortened V by 6 bases and J by 1 base, and 4 bases separated the two germline ends. Germline lookup yields CDR1 MNHNY and CDR2 SVGAGI (reference sequence). The CDR3 nucleotides are TGTGCCAGCAGCCCATCCTACGAGCAGTACTTC. Its protein is CASSPSYEQYF.

The V call is TRBV11-2, the J call TRBJ2-2; TRBD2 matches 9 bases. Germline assignment: CDR1 SGHAT and CDR2 FQNNGV. Trimming cost V 4 bases and J 6 bases; bases outside gene matches: 6. The CDR3 runs 15 residues. For the CDR3, the DNA is TGTGCCAGCAGCTCCCAGCGGGGGGCGTCCGGGGAGCTGTTTTTT. Its translation: CASSSQRGASGELFF.

The V call is TRBV6-1, the J call TRBJ1-2; TRBD1 matches at 8 bases. The J segment lost 0 bases and the V segment lost 4 bases, leaving 7 bases of the junction unmatched. Germline assignment: CDR1 MNHNS and CDR2 SASEGT. The CDR3 covers 16 residues. For the CDR3, the DNA is TGTGCCAGCAGTGGGCCGGGACAGGCTGCTAACTATGGCTACACCTTC. Protein: CASSGPGQAANYGYTF.

V usage is TRBV15 and J usage is TRBJ1-4; D unresolved. Germline lookup yields CDR1 LNHNV and CDR2 YYDKDF (reference sequence). There are 15 residues in the CDR3. Deletions cut 3 bases from V and 3 bases from J, with 11 bases between. The CDR3: CATSSEGGANEKLFF. The CDR3 nucleotides are TGTGCCACCAGCAGCGAGGGAGGAGCTAATGAAAAACTGTTTTTT. Full variable domain (outside the CDR3, taken from reference TRBV15 and TRBJ1-4): DAMVIQNPRYQVTQFGKPVTLSCSQTLNHNVMYWYQQKSSQAPKLLFHYYDKDFNNEADTPDNFQSRRPNTSFCFLDIRSPGLGDTAMYLCATSSEGGANEKLFFGSGTQLSVL.

The gene calls are TRBV7-9 and TRBJ2-5; TRBD1 might be the D (6 bases). The V gene lost 5 bases and the J gene lost 1 base, with 17 bases spanning the gap. The CDR3 contains 16 residues. The germline gives CDR1 SEHNR, CDR2 FQNEAQ (reference sequence). The CDR3 DNA reads TGTGCCAGCAGCCCCCCGGTCAGGGGCCCCCAAGAGACCCAGTACTTC. Its translation is CASSPPVRGPQETQYF.

This chain uses TRBV7-2 with TRBJ1-1, with D possibly TRBD1 on 6 matching bases. This CDR3 spans 14 amino acids. From germline, CDR1 is SGHTA and CDR2 FQGNSA. The V end was cut by 5 bases, the J end by 2 bases, with 12 bases between. The CDR3 protein is CASSILDSNTEAFF. The DNA of the CDR3 is TGTGCCAGCAGCATTCTGGACAGCAACACTGAAGCTTTCTTT.

This clone occurred a few times. The chain combines TRBV18 with TRBJ1-3, with 10 bases aligning to TRBD1. CDR1 and CDR2 (germline): KGHSH, LQKENI. The CDR3 totals 19 residues. J gave up 0 bases and V 1 base, and 9 bases lay outside the gene matches. The CDR3 sequence: CASSPRDRGLLNSGNTIYF. The CDR3 coding sequence is TGTGCCAGCTCACCACGCGACAGGGGGCTTCTCAACTCTGGAAACACCATATATTTT.

The rearrangement uses TRBV2 and TRBJ1-2; no clear D. The CDR3 extends over 14 amino acids. V lost 10 bases to trimming and J lost 1 base, with 16 bases between them. The germline V gene encodes CDR1 SNHLY and CDR2 FYNNEI. The CDR3 reads CANRRGEGNYGYTF. The CDR3 coding sequence is TGTGCCAACCGCCGGGGTGAGGGTAACTATGGCTACACCTTC.

This clone is a singleton in its sample. The chain has TRBV16 and TRBJ2-7, with a tentative D call TRBD1 (5 bases). There are 14 residues in the CDR3. The germline V gene has CDR1 KGHSY and CDR2 FQNENV. V dropped 7 bases and J dropped 2 bases, with 15 bases sitting between them. CDR3 sequence reads: CASTRTRGTYEQYF. The CDR3 DNA follows: TGTGCCAGCACCCGGACAAGGGGAACCTACGAGCAGTACTTC. Full variable domain (remainder filled in from reference TRBV16 and TRBJ2-7): GEEVAQTPKHLVRGEGQKAKLYCAPIKGHSYVFWYQQVLKNEFKFLISFQNENVFDETGMPKERFSAKCLPNSPCSLEIQATKLEDSAVYFCASTRTRGTYEQYFGPGTRLTVT.

This clone was seen a handful of times. The CDR3 nucleotides read TGTGCCAGCAGCTCCCCCTTAATCCGGGACAGGGGTTGCAATGAGCAGTTCTTC. Protein: CASSSPLIRDRGCNEQFF. V usage is TRBV21-1 and J usage is TRBJ2-1; the table's D call, TRBD1, was not checked against the DNA. TRBV21-1 is classified as a pseudogene. The CDR3 runs to 18 residues.

The chain couples TRBV6-2 or TRBV6-3 to TRBJ1-2, with D possibly being TRBD1 (5 bases). The CDR3 runs 14 residues. CDR1 is MNHEY and CDR2 is SVGEGT in the germline V gene. The V end was cut by 2 bases, the J end by 7 bases, with 14 bases between. The CDR3 DNA is TGTGCCAGCAGTTACGCAGACAGTTCAACTGGCTACACCTTC. It encodes CASSYADSSTGYTF.

This chain connects TRBV6-5 to TRBJ2-3, with TRBD1 matching over 7 bases. This CDR3 is built from 12 residues. J lost 5 bases, V lost 6 bases, and 2 bases had no gene match. The germline V gene has CDR1 MNHEY and CDR2 SVGAGI. The CDR3 DNA follows: TGTGCCAGCAGCCACAGGGGAGATACGCAGTATTTT. Protein product: CASSHRGDTQYF.

The J gene is TRBJ1-1, the V gene TRBV4-3; 10 bases line up with TRBD1. The ends lost 0 bases at V and 1 base at J; junction bases unmatched: 11. The CDR3 totals 19 residues. CDR1 and CDR2 from the germline V gene are LGHNA and YSLEER. CDR3 DNA: TGCGCCAGCAGCCAAGAATGGGCCGGGGACAGGGGAGGGAACACTGAAGCTTTCTTT. Residues: CASSQEWAGDRGGNTEAFF.

The chain is built from TRBV30 and TRBJ2-7; 7 bases agree with TRBD1. The trim removed 2 bases at V and 2 bases at J, leaving 6 bases unmatched. CDR3 length: 14 residues. Germline CDR1 is GTSNPN and CDR2 is SVGIG (reference sequence). The CDR3 is CAWSPGTVTYEQYF. CDR3 in DNA: TGTGCCTGGAGTCCAGGGACAGTCACCTACGAGCAGTACTTC.

This chain joins TRBV3-1 (or the pseudogene TRBV3-2) and TRBJ2-7; 7 positions agree with TRBD1. V shed 0 bases, J shed 1 base, and the junction held 6 bases outside the gene matches. There are 16 residues in the CDR3. Germline V gives CDR1 LGHDT, CDR2 YNNKEL (reference sequence). The CDR3 DNA reads as TGTGCCAGCAGCCAAGATGAAACAGGGGAGTCCTACGAGCAGTACTTC. It codes for CASSQDETGESYEQYF.

Here the CDR3 reads CAWSVDYGGNQPQHF. The CDR3 region has the DNA TGTGCCTGGAGTGTAGACTATGGGGGGAATCAGCCCCAGCATTTT. The rearrangement links TRBV30 to TRBJ1-5, with a weak D call TRBD1 (5 bases). Trimming cost V 0 bases and J 4 bases, with 13 bases left between them. The V gene's germline CDR1 is GTSNPN and CDR2 SVGIG (reference sequence). The CDR3 runs 15 residues.

This chain uses TRBV5-1 with TRBJ2-7, with 7 nucleotides matching TRBD1. This CDR3 has 16 amino acids. Germline CDR1 SGHRS, CDR2 YFSETQ. The V gene end was trimmed by 0 bases and the J gene end by 2 bases; junction bases not matched to a gene: 8. CDR3 residues: CASSLARTGPAYEQYF. CDR3 nucleotide sequence: TGCGCCAGCAGCTTGGCCCGGACAGGACCAGCCTACGAGCAGTACTTC.

The chain is built from TRBV11-1 and TRBJ2-7; TRBD2 might be the D (5 bases). The germline V gene encodes CDR1 SGHAT and CDR2 FQDESV (reference sequence). Between the trimmed V and J ends, which lost 5 bases and 5 bases, there was a span of 13 bases. The length of the CDR3 is 13 residues. CDR3 DNA sequence: TGTGCCAGCAGCCAGACAAGCGGCCACGAGCAGTACTTC. It translates to CASSQTSGHEQYF.

This chain uses TRBV19 with TRBJ1-2; 8 bases line up with TRBD1. The CDR3 has 16 residues. From germline, CDR1 is LNHDA and CDR2 SQIVND (reference sequence). Trimming removed 5 bases from V and 1 base from J; junction bases left unmatched: 9. The CDR3 bases are TGTGCCAGTAGTGTATACGGACAGGGCCATAACTATGGCTACACCTTC. Translation: CASSVYGQGHNYGYTF.

This chain joins TRBV19 and TRBJ1-6; D is ambiguous. With 10 bases removed from V and 7 bases from J, the gap between germline ends came to 23 bases. Looked up from germline, CDR1 is LNHDA and CDR2 is SQIVND (reference sequence). There are 16 residues in the CDR3. As DNA, the CDR3 is TGTGCCACCTCCCCCAAAATCGGGAACATAAATTCACCCCTCCACTTT. Translated, it gives CATSPKIGNINSPLHF.

This clone was seen more than once but under ten times. The chain links TRBV19 to TRBJ1-6; 7 bases match TRBD1. Germline lookup yields CDR1 LNHDA and CDR2 SQIVND (reference sequence). This CDR3 has 13 residues. Unmatched junction bases numbered 4, after V lost 6 bases and J lost 8 bases. The CDR3: CASRDRRDSPLHF. The CDR3 nucleotides read TGTGCCAGTAGGGACAGGCGAGATTCACCCCTCCACTTT.

The J gene is TRBJ1-4, the V gene TRBV7-9; D perhaps matches TRBD1 (5 bases). Germline loops: CDR1 SEHNR, CDR2 FQNEAQ (reference sequence). With 7 bases removed from V and 8 bases from J, the gap between germline ends came to 23 bases. The CDR3 is 16 amino acids. The CDR3 DNA is TGTGCCAGCACCAAGGAACCGGGGGGAGCAGGGGAAAAACTGTTTTTT. This sequence encodes CASTKEPGGAGEKLFF.

The chain joins TRBV7-9 to TRBJ1-4; tentatively, D is TRBD1 (5 bases). There are 14 residues in the CDR3. Trimming shortened V by 5 bases and J by 3 bases, and 10 bases separated the two germline ends. Germline V gene lookup returns CDR1 SEHNR and CDR2 FQNEAQ (reference sequence). The CDR3: CASSPRAANEKLFF. The CDR3 region has the DNA TGTGCCAGCAGCCCCAGGGCGGCTAATGAAAAACTGTTTTTT.